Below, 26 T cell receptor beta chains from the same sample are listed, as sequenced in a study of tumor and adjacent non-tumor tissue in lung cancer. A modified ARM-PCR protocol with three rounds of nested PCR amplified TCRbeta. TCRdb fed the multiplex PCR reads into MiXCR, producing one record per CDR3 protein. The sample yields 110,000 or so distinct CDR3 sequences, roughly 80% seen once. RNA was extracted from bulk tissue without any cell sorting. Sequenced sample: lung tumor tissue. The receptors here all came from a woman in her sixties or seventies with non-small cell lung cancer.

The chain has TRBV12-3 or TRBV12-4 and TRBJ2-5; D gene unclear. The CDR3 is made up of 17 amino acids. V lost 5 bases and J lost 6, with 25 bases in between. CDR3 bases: TGTGCCAGCAGTCTTTGCCTCGAAAAGGAGATGTCGAAGACCCAGTACTTC. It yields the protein CASSLCLEKEMSKTQYF.

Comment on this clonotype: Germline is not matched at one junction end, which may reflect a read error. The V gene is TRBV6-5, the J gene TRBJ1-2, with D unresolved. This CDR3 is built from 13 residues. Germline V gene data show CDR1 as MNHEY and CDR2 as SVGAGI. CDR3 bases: TGTGTCAGCACCTCCAGTCCTTTCCCTGGCTACACCTTC. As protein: CVSTSSPFPGYTF.

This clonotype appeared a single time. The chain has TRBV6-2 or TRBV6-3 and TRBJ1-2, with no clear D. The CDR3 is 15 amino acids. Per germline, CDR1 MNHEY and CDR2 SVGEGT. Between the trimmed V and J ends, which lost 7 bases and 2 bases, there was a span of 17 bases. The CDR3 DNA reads TGTGCCAGCAATCCCCCTGGACGTCGGAACTATGGCTACACCTTC. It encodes CASNPPGRRNYGYTF.

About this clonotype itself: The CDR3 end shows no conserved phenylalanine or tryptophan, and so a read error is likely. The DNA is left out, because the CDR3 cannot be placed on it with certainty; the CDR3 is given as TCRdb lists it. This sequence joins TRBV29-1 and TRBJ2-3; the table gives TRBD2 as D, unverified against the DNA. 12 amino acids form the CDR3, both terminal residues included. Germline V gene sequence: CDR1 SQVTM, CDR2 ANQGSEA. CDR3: CSIREFTDTQYL.

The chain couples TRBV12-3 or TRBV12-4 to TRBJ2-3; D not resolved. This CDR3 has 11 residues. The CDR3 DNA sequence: TGTACCACCAGTTTCACAGATACGCAGTATTTT. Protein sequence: CTTSFTDTQYF.

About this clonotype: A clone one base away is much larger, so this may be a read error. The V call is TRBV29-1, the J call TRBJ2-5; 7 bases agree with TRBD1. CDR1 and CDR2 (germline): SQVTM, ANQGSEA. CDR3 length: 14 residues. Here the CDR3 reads CNAVPGDSQETQYF. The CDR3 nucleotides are TGCAACGCTGTCCCCGGGGACAGTCAAGAGACCCAGTACTTC.

This chain's CDR3 is CANILDAGRETQYF. In DNA form, the CDR3 reads TGTGCCAACATCTTAGATGCAGGGAGAGAGACCCAGTACTTC. This chain links TRBV11-3 with TRBJ2-5; D could derive from TRBD1 or TRBD2 (5 bases each). V lost 10 bases to trimming and J lost 4 bases, with 19 bases between them. CDR1 and CDR2 (germline): SGHNT, YENEEA. The CDR3 extends over 14 amino acids.

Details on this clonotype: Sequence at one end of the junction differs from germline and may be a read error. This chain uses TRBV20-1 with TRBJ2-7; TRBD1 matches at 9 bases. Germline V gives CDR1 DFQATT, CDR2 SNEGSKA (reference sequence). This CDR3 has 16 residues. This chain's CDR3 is CSAIPLGTGNTYEEYF. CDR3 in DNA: TGCAGTGCTATTCCCCTCGGGACAGGGAACACGTACGAGGAGTACTTC.

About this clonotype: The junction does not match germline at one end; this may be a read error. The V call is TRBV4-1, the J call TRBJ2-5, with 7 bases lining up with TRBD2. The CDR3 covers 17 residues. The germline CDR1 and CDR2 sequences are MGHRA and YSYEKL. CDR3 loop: CASSQDREGGLPETLYF. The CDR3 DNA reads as TGCGCCAGCAGCCAAGATAGGGAGGGAGGGCTGCCCGAGACCCTGTACTTC.

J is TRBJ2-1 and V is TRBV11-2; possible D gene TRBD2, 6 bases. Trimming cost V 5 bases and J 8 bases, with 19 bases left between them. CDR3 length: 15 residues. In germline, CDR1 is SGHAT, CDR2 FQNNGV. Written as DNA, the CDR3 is TGTGCCAGCAGCCCATCTTTGGCTAGCGTTCATGAGCAGTTCTTC. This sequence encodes CASSPSLASVHEQFF.

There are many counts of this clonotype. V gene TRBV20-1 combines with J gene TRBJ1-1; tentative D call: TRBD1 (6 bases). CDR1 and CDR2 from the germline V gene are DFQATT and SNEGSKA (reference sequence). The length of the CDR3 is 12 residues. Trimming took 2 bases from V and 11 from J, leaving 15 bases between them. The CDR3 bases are TGCAGTGCTAGACGAACGGGGGCGGTGGCTTTCTTT. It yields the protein CSARRTGAVAFF.

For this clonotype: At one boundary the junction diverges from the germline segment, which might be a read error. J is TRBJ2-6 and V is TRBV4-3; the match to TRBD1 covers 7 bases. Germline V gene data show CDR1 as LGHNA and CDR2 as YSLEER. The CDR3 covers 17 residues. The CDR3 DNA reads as TGCGCCAGCGGCTCAACGACCGCAGGAACAGGGGCCAACATCCTGACTTTC. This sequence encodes CASGSTTAGTGANILTF.

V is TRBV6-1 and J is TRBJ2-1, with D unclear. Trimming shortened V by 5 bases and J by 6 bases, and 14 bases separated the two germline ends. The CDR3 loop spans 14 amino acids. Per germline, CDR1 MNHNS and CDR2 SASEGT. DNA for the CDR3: TGTGCCAGCAGTCGAAGGGAAGGGCCCAATGAGCAGTTCTTC. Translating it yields CASSRREGPNEQFF.

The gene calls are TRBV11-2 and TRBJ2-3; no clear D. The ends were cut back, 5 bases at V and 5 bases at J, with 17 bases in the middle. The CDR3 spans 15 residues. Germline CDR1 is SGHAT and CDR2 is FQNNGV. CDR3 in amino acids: CASSTTETAIDTQYF. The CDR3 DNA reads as TGTGCCAGCAGCACAACCGAGACGGCCATAGATACGCAGTATTTT.

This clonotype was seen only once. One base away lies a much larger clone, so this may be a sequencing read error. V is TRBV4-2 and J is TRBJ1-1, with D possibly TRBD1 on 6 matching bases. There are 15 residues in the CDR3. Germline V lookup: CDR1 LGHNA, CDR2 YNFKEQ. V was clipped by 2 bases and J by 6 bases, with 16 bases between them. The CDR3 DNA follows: TGTGCCAGCAGCCAAAATGTTCAGGGGCCCCCTGAAGCTTTCTTT. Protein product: CASSQNVQGPPEAFF.

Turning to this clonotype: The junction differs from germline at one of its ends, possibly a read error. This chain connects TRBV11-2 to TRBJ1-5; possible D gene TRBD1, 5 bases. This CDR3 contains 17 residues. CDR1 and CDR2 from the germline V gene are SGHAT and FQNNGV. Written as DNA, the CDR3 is TGTGCCAGCAGCCACAAGGGCACCAGGGATAGCAATCAACCCCAGCATTTT. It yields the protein CASSHKGTRDSNQPQHF.

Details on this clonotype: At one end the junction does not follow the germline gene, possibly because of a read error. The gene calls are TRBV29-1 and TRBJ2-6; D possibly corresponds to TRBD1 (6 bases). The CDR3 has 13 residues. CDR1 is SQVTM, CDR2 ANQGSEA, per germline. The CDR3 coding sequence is TGCAGCGTTCAGGGGATTGGGGCCAACATCCTGACTTTC. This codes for CSVQGIGANILTF.

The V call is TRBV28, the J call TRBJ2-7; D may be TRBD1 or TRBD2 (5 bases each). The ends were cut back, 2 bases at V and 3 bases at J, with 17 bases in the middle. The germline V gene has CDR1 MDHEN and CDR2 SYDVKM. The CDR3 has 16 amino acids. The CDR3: CASSLGEGRDHYEQYF. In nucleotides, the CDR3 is TGTGCCAGCAGTTTAGGAGAGGGACGTGATCACTACGAGCAGTACTTC.

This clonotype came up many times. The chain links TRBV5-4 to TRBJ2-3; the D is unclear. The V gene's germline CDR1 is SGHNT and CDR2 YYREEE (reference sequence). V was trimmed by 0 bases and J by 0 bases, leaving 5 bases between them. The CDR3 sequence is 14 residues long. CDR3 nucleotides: TGTGCCAGCAGCTTGGACCCTAGCACAGATACGCAGTATTTT. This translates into CASSLDPSTDTQYF.

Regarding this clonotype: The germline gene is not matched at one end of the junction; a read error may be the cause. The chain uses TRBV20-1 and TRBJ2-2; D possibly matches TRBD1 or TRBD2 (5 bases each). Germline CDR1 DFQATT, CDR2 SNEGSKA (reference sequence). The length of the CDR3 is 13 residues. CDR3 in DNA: TGCATTGCTACGGGAACGGACACTGGGGAGCTGTTTTTT. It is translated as CIATGTDTGELFF.

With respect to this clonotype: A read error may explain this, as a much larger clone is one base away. Written as DNA, the CDR3 is TGTGCCAGCAAAGGACAGGGGACCTACAATGAGCAGTTCTTC. This gives the protein CASKGQGTYNEQFF. The V gene is TRBV6-5, the J gene TRBJ2-1; TRBD1 aligns across 9 bases. The CDR3 has 14 amino acids. Germline CDR1 is MNHEY and CDR2 is SVGAGI. V lost 7 bases, J lost 2 bases, and 3 bases stayed unmatched.

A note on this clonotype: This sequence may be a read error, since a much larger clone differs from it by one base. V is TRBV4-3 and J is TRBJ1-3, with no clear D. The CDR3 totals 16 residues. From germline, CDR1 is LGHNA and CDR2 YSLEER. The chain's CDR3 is CASSQDRDTSGNTTYF. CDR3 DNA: TGCGCCAGCAGCCAAGATAGAGACACCTCTGGAAACACCACATATTTT.

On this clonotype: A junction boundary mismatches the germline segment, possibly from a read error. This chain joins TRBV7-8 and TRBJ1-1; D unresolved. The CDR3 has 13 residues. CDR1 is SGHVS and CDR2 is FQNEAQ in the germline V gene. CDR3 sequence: CASSWTENSEVFF. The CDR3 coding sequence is TGTGCCAGCAGCTGGACGGAGAACTCTGAAGTTTTCTTT.

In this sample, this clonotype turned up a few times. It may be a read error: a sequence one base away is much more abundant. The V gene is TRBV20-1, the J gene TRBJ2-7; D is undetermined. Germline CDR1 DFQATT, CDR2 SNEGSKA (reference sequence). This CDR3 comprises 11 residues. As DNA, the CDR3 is TGCAATGCTAATCCCCACGACGAGCAGTACTTC. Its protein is CNANPHDEQYF.

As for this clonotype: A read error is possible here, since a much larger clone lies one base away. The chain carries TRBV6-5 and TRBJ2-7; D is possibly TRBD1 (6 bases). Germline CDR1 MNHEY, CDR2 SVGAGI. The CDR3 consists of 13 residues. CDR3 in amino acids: CASSYSKGDEHYF. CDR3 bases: TGTGCCAGCAGTTACTCGAAGGGGGACGAGCATTACTTC.

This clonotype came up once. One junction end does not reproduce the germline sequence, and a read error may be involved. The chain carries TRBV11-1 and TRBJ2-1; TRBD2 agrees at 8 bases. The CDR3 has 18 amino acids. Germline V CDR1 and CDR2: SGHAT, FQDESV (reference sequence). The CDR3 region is CASMQGRGGPAGINEQLF. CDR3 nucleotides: TGTGCCAGTATGCAGGGACGGGGGGGCCCAGCTGGGATCAATGAGCAGCTCTTC.